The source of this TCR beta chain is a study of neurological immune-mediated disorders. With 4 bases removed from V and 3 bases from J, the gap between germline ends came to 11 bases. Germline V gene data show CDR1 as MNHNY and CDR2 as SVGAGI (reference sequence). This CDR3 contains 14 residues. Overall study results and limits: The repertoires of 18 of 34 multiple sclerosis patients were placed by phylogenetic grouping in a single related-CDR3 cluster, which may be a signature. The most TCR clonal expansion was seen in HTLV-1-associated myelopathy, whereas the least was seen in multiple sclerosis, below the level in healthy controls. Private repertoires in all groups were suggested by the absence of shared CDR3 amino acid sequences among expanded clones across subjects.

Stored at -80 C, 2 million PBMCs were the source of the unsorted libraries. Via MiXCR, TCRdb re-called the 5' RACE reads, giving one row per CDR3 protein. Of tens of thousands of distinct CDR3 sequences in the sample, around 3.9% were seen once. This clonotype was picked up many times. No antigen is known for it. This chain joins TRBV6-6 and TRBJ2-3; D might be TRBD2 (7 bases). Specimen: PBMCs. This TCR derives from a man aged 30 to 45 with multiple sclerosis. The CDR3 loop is CASSWRGPTDTQYF. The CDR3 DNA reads TGTGCCAGCAGTTGGCGGGGGCCAACAGATACGCAGTATTTT.